This TCR beta chain derives from a study of T cells in Graves' hyperthyroidism and ophthalmopathy. Whole-study findings and limits: Blood also contained most expanded thyroid clonotypes above 0.001.

RNA transcripts provided the source from which TCR beta CDR3 regions were amplified. With the HTBI primer set, the TCR CDR3 went through a first round of RT-PCR. TCRdb itself ran the multiplex PCR reads through MiXCR, one entry per CDR3 protein. The sample yields 700,000 to 950,000 distinct CDR3 sequences, 30% to 40% seen once. This clonotype was counted many times. Its cognate antigen is unknown. When ophthalmopathy did not progress within 18 months, Graves' hyperthyroidism was considered stable. Patients were excluded because of uncontrolled infection, other autoimmune disease, pregnancy or lactation. Isolation of PBMCs was performed on around 9.7 ml fresh peripheral blood. This clonotype was sampled from a woman in her thirties or forties with Graves' hyperthyroidism. Material for sequencing was blood.

This chain's CDR3 is CASSGGDRGNTEAFF. As DNA, the CDR3 is TGTGCCAGCAGTGGGGGGGACAGGGGGAACACTGAAGCTTTCTTT. The J gene is TRBJ1-1, the V gene TRBV12-3 or TRBV12-4; 10 positions match TRBD1. The CDR3 contains 15 residues. V trimming: 5 bases; J trimming: 1 base; junction bases outside the gene matches: 4.